Listed below are T cell receptor beta chains from one sample, sequenced in a study of cytomegalovirus exposure and HLA in healthy donors. Sequencing used immunoSEQ multiplex PCR; TCRdb keeps in-frame clones, though not all of them. Found here are about 130,000 clones, roughly 75% of them singletons; the top ten hold over 2.5%. Input material: PBMCs. Source of these receptors: a woman between 45 and 60 years old in good health and CMV-seronegative. The CDR3 runs from the conserved cysteine through the conserved F or W. Fields, in order: J gene, D gene, CDR3 length, V gene, clone size, CDR3 protein, CDR3 DNA. A D gene is named only where the DNA matches it firmly. The size field is filled for only some rows; it gives once, few, many or a size class.

TRBJ1-2,TRBD1,15,TRBV6-1,once,CASREGQGVDYGYTF,TGTGCCAGCAGGGAGGGACAGGGGGTTGACTATGGCTACACCTTC
TRBJ2-2,-,15,TRBV7-8,-,CASSLVGGNTGELFF,TGTGCCAGCAGCTTAGTCGGGGGGAACACCGGGGAGCTGTTTTTT
TRBJ1-3,-,14,TRBV7-3,-,CASSLPGQGNTIYF,TGTGCTAGCAGCTTACCCGGACAGGGAAACACCATATATTTT
TRBJ1-5,-,16,TRBV28,many,CASRPTNRAGNQPQHF,TGTGCCAGCAGACCAACTAACAGGGCCGGCAATCAGCCCCAGCATTTT
TRBJ2-2,-,15,TRBV27,-,CASSLYGVNTGELFF,TGTGCCAGCAGTTTATATGGAGTGAACACCGGGGAGCTGTTTTTT
TRBJ2-1,TRBD1,16,TRBV7-2,-,CASSRPWVEGANEQFF,TGTGCCAGCAGCCGTCCTTGGGTAGAGGGGGCCAATGAGCAGTTCTTC
TRBJ2-2,-,16,TRBV27,-,CASSFSRDWITGELFF,TGTGCCAGCAGTTTTTCCCGGGACTGGATCACCGGGGAGCTGTTTTTT
TRBJ1-2,-,14,TRBV11-2,-,CASSRDTDNYGYTF,TGTGCCAGCAGCCGGGACACAGATAACTATGGCTACACCTTC
TRBJ2-1,TRBD2,16,TRBV4-3,-,CASSQDLGGLAGEQFF,TGCGCCAGCAGCCAAGACCTCGGGGGACTAGCAGGTGAGCAGTTCTTC
TRBJ2-3,TRBD1,16,TRBV7-3,-,CASSLVGQGVLDTQYF,TGTGCCAGCAGCTTAGTTGGACAGGGGGTTTTGGATACGCAGTATTTT
TRBJ2-7,TRBD2,15,TRBV7-2,-,CASSWTSGMTYEQYF,TGTGCCAGCAGCTGGACTAGCGGGATGACCTACGAGCAGTACTTC
TRBJ2-2,-,13,TRBV30,-,CAWSSRTAGELFF,TGTGCCTGGAGTTCGCGGACAGCCGGGGAGCTGTTTTTT
TRBJ1-1,-,14,TRBV7-9,-,CASSQGRVNTEAFF,TGTGCCAGCAGTCAGGGCAGGGTAAACACTGAAGCTTTCTTT
TRBJ1-2,-,14,TRBV28,-,CASIMEGSNYGYTF,TGTGCCAGCATCATGGAGGGATCAAACTATGGCTACACCTTC
TRBJ1-1,-,13,TRBV29-1,once,CSVDRSPGTEAFF,TGCAGCGTTGACAGGTCACCAGGGACTGAAGCTTTCTTT
TRBJ2-1,-,14,TRBV6-1,-,CASSLVANYNEQFF,TGTGCCAGCAGTTTAGTAGCTAACTACAATGAGCAGTTCTTC
TRBJ2-5,-,14,TRBV2,-,CASSEGGVQETQYF,TGTGCCAGCAGTGAAGGAGGCGTTCAAGAGACCCAGTACTTC
TRBJ1-1,-,14,TRBV4-3,-,CASRRGGSSTEAFF,TGCGCCAGCAGGAGAGGTGGCTCCTCCACTGAAGCTTTCTTT
TRBJ1-1,-,12,TRBV30,few,CAWSLLNTEAFF,TGTGCCTGGAGTCTACTGAACACTGAAGCTTTCTTT
TRBJ2-7,TRBD2,14,TRBV18,-,CASSRTSGSHEQYF,TGTGCCAGCTCTCGGACTAGCGGGAGCCACGAGCAGTACTTC
TRBJ2-6,-,18,TRBV6-1,few,CASSEGAGSFSGANVLTF,TGTGCCAGCAGTGAAGGGGCAGGGTCCTTCTCTGGGGCCAACGTCCTGACTTTC
TRBJ2-7,-,15,TRBV10-3,few,CAISLAVISSYEQYF,TGTGCCATCAGTTTAGCGGTCATAAGCTCCTACGAGCAGTACTTC
TRBJ1-3,TRBD1,15,TRBV28,-,CASRNRDSSGNTIYF,TGTGCCAGCAGGAACCGGGACAGCTCTGGAAACACCATATATTTT
TRBJ2-1,TRBD2,13,TRBV10-3,-,CAGGDGTYNEQFF,TGTGCCGGGGGGGACGGAACCTACAATGAGCAGTTCTTC
TRBJ2-2,-,13,TRBV11-2,-,CASSLLNTGELFF,TGTGCCAGCAGCTTACTGAACACCGGGGAGCTGTTTTTT
TRBJ2-7,TRBD2,14,TRBV7-2,-,CASSYSGSSYEQYF,TGTGCCAGCAGTTATAGCGGGAGTAGCTACGAGCAGTACTTC
TRBJ1-1,-,13,TRBV7-9,-,CSSSLDQNTEAFF,TGTTCCAGCAGCTTAGATCAGAACACTGAAGCTTTCTTT
TRBJ2-5,-,16,TRBV28,-,CASSLSGTPHQETQYF,TGTGCCAGCAGTTTATCCGGGACACCGCACCAAGAGACCCAGTACTTC
TRBJ2-1,-,14,TRBV4-3,-,CASSPKDWSNEQFF,TGCGCCAGCAGCCCCAAGGACTGGTCCAATGAGCAGTTCTTC
TRBJ2-2,-,16,TRBV11-3,-,CASSLGPVTNTGELFF,TGTGCCAGCAGCTTAGGGCCCGTTACGAACACCGGGGAGCTGTTTTTT
TRBJ2-1,TRBD2,15,TRBV19,-,CASRVESGTYNEQFF,TGTGCCAGTAGAGTTGAAAGCGGGACCTACAATGAGCAGTTCTTC
TRBJ2-7,TRBD1,14,TRBV6-5,-,CASRDRDRGHEQYF,TGTGCCAGCAGAGACCGGGACAGGGGCCACGAGCAGTACTTC
TRBJ1-2,TRBD1,15,TRBV29-1,-,CSVEDRQGALNGYTF,TGCAGCGTTGAAGACCGGCAGGGGGCATTGAATGGCTACACCTTC
TRBJ2-5,TRBD2,15,TRBV28,once,CASSLRTGGGETQYF,TGTGCCAGCAGTTTACGGACGGGAGGGGGAGAGACCCAGTACTTC
TRBJ1-5,-,15,TRBV9,-,CASSVGQAAGQPQHF,TGTGCCAGCAGCGTAGGACAGGCAGCCGGTCAGCCCCAGCATTTT
TRBJ1-1,-,12,TRBV7-8,once,CASSSSDISVFF,TGTGCCAGCAGCTCCTCGGACATCTCGGTTTTCTTT
TRBJ1-1,TRBD1,11,TRBV29-1,-,CSVGTGKVAFF,TGCAGCGTGGGGACAGGGAAGGTCGCTTTCTTT
TRBJ1-2,-,15,TRBV5-6,-,CASSSVITGHYGYTF,TGTGCCAGCAGCTCTGTAATTACAGGGCACTATGGCTACACCTTC
TRBJ2-7,-,14,TRBV10-3,few,CAITEQLSSYEQYF,TGTGCCATCACTGAACAGCTAAGCTCCTACGAGCAGTACTTC
TRBJ1-4,TRBD1,14,TRBV7-2,-,CASSPRQGNEKLFF,TGTGCCAGCAGCCCCCGACAGGGTAATGAAAAACTGTTTTTT
TRBJ2-5,-,13,TRBV19,-,CASSTYRAETQYF,TGTGCCAGTAGTACCTACAGGGCAGAGACCCAGTACTTC
TRBJ2-7,-,13,TRBV7-2,-,CASSSRYSYEQYF,TGTGCCAGCAGCTCAAGATACTCCTACGAGCAGTACTTC
TRBJ1-6,-,14,TRBV27,few,CASSAGSYNSPLHF,TGTGCCAGCAGCGCCGGCTCCTATAATTCACCCCTCCACTTT
TRBJ1-3,-,14,TRBV15,-,CATSADYSGNTIYF,TGTGCCACCAGTGCAGACTACTCTGGAAACACCATATATTTT
TRBJ1-2,-,14,TRBV27,-,CASSTLRASYGYTF,TGTGCCAGCAGTACCTTGAGAGCTTCCTATGGCTACACCTTC
TRBJ2-2,TRBD2,12,TRBV7-3,-,CASAGLAGELFF,TGTGCCAGCGCGGGACTAGCTGGGGAGCTGTTTTTT